This T cell receptor (beta chain) derives from a study of Graves' ophthalmopathy and Graves' hyperthyroidism. Note on this clonotype: Its antigen is unknown.

General study points: Ophthalmopathy versus stable hyperthyroidism: 13-signature model gave around 90% sensitivity, 81.08% specificity. In blood, most expanded thyroid clonotypes above 0.001 frequency were also detected.

For repertoire sequencing, the TCR beta CDR3 regions were amplified from RNA transcripts. HTBI primers were used in a first-round RT-PCR, which preceded a second-round multiplex PCR. TCRdb redid the calling of the multiplex PCR reads with MiXCR, one entry per CDR3 protein. The profile shows 220,000 or so distinct CDR3 sequences, 20% to 25% of them singletons. Deletions cut 7 bases from V and 1 base from J, with 13 bases between. CDR1 is MDHEN, CDR2 SYDVKM, per germline. The CDR3 consists of 14 residues. The chain carries TRBV28 and TRBJ1-2; D call uncertain. The sequencing input was peripheral blood. The TCR was taken from a woman aged 45-60 years with Graves' ophthalmopathy. Written as DNA, the CDR3 is TGTGCCAGCACGGCTCCGACGGATAACTATGGCTACACCTTC. It is translated as CASTAPTDNYGYTF.